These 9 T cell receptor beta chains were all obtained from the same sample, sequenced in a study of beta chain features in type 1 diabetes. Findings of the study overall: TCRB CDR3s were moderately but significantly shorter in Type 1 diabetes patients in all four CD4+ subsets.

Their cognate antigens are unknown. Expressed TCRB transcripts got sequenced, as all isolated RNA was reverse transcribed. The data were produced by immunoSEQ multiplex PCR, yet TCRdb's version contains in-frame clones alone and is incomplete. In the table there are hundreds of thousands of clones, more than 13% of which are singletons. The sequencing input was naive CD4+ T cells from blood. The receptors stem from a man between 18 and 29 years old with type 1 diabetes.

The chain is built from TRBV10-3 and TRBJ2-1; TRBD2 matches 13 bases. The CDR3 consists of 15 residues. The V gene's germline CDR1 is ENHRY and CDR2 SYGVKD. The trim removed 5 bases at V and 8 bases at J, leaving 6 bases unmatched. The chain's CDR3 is CAISRTSGSGYEQFF. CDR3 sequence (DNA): TGTGCCATCAGTCGGACTAGCGGGAGTGGGTATGAGCAGTTCTTC.

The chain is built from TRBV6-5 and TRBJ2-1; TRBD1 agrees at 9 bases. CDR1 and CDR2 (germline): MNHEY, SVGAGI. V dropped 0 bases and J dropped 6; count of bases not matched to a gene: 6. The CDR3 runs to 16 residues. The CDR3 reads CASSYSWTGEANEQFF. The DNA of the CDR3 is TGTGCCAGCAGTTACTCGTGGACAGGGGAGGCCAATGAGCAGTTCTTC.

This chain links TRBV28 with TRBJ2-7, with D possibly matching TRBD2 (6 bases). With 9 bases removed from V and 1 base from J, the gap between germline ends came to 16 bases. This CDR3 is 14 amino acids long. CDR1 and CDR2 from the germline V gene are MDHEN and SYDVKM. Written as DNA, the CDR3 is TGTGCCAGTAAATCCGGGGGTTCATCCTACGAGCAGTACTTC. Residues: CASKSGGSSYEQYF.

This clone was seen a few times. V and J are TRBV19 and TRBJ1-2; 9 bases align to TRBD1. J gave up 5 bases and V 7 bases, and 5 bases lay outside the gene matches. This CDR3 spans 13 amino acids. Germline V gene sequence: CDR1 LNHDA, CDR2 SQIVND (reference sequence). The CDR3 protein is CASIPDRGYGYTF. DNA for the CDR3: TGTGCCAGTATCCCCGACAGGGGGTATGGCTACACCTTC.

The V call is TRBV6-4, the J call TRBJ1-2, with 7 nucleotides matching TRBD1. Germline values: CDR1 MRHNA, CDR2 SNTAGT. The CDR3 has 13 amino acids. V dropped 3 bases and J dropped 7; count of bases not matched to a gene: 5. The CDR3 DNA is TGTGCCAGCAGTGAAACAACAGGGGCTGGCTACACCTTC. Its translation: CASSETTGAGYTF.

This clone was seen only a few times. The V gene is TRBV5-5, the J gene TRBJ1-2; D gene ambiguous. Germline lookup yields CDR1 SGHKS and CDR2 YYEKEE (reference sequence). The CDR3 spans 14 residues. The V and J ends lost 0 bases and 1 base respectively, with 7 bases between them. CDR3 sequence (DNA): TGTGCCAGCAGCTTGGCTAGGCTTAACTATGGCTACACCTTC. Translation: CASSLARLNYGYTF.

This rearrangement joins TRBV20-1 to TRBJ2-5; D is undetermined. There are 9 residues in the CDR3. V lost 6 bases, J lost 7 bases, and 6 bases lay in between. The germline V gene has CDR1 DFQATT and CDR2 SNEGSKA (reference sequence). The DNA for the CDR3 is TGCAGTGCCCCCAGGACCCAGTACTTC. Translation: CSAPRTQYF.

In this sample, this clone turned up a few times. Here the CDR3 reads CASSSWTGSNPGYTF. CDR3 DNA: TGTGCCAGCAGCTCATGGACAGGCTCCAATCCTGGCTACACCTTC. The chain carries TRBV7-2 and TRBJ1-2, with 7 bases aligning to TRBD1. Unmatched junction bases numbered 12, after V lost 4 bases and J lost 7 bases. The V gene's germline CDR1 is SGHTA and CDR2 FQGNSA. The CDR3 is 15 amino acids. The full variable domain, completed using reference TRBV7-2 and TRBJ1-2, is GAGVSQSPSNKVTEKGKDVELRCDPISGHTALYWYRQSLGQGLEFLIYFQGNSAPDKSGLPSDRFSAERTGGSVSTLTIQRTQQEDSAVYLCASSSWTGSNPGYTFGSGTRLTVV.

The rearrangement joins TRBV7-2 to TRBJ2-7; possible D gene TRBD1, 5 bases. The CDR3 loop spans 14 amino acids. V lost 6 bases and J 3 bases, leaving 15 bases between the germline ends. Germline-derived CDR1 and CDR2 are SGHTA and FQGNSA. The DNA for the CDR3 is TGTGCCAGCAGTTCGCAGGACACCATCTACGAGCAGTACTTC. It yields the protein CASSSQDTIYEQYF.